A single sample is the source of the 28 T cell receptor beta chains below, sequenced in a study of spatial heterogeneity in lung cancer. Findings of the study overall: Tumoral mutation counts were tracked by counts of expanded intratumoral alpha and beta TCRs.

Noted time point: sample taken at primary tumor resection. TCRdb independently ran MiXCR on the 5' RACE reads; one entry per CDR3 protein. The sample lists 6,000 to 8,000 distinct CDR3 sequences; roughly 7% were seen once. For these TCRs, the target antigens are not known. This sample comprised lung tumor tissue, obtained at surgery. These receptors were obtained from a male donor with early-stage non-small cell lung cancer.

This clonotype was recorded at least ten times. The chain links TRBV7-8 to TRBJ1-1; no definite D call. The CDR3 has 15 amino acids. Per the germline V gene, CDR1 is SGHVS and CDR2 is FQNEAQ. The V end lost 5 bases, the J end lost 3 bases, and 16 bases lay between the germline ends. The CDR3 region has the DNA TGTGCCAGCAGCCTAGGGAGGATGCTTGACACTGAAGCTTTCTTT. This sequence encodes CASSLGRMLDTEAFF.

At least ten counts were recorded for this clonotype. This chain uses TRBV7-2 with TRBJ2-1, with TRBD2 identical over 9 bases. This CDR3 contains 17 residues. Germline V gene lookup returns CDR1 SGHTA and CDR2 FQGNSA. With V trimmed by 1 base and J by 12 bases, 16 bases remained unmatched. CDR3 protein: CASSLGVSGGPLDRQFF. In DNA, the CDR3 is TGTGCCAGCAGCTTAGGGGTTAGCGGGGGACCTTTGGACCGGCAGTTCTTC.

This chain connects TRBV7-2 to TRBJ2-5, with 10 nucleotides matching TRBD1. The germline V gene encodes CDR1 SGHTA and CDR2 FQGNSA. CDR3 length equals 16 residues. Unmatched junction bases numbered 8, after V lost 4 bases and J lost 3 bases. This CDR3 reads CASSWGRQGAKETQYF. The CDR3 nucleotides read TGTGCCAGCAGCTGGGGGAGACAGGGGGCTAAAGAGACCCAGTACTTC.

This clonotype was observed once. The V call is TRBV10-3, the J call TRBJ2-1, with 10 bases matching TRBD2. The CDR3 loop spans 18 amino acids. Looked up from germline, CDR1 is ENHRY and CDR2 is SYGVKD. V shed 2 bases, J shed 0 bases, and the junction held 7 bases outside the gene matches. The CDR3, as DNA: TGTGCCATCAGTGAGCTCCAGCGGGAGGGTAGCTCCTACAATGAGCAGTTCTTC. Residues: CAISELQREGSSYNEQFF.

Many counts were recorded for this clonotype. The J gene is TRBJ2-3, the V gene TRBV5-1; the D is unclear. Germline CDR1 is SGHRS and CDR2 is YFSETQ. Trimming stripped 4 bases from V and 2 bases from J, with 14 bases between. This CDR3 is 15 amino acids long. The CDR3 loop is CASSPSLGNTDTQYF. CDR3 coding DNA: TGCGCCAGCAGCCCCTCCCTAGGAAACACAGATACGCAGTATTTT.

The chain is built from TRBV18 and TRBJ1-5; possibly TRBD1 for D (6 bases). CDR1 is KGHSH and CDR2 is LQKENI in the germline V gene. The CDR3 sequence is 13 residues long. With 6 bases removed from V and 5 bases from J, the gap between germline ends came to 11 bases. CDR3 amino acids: CASSRDTYQPQHF. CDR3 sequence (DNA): TGTGCCAGCTCGCGGGACACATATCAGCCCCAGCATTTT.

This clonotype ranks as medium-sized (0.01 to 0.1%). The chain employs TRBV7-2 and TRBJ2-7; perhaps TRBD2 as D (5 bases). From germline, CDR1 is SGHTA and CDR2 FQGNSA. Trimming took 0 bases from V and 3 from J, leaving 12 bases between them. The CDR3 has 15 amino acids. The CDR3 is CASSLASRGNYEQYF. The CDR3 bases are TGTGCCAGCAGCTTAGCTAGTAGAGGGAACTACGAGCAGTACTTC.

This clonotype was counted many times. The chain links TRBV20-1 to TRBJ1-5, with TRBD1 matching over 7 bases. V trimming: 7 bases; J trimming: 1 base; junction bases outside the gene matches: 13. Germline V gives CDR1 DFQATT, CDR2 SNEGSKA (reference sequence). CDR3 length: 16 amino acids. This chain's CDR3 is CSVGDRAVISNQPQHF. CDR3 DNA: TGCAGTGTAGGGGACAGAGCTGTTATAAGCAATCAGCCCCAGCATTTT.

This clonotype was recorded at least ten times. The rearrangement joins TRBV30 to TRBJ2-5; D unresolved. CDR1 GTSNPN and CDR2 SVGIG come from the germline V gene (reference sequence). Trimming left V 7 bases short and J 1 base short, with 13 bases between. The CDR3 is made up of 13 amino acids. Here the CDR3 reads CALTLVGQETQYF. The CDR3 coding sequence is TGTGCCTTGACCCTAGTTGGCCAAGAGACCCAGTACTTC. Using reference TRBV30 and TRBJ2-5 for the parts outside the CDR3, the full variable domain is SQTIHQWPATLVQPVGSPLSLECTVEGTSNPNLYWYRQAAGRGLQLLFYSVGIGQISSEVPQNLSASRPQDRQFILSSKKLLLSDSGFYLCALTLVGQETQYFGPGTRLLVL.

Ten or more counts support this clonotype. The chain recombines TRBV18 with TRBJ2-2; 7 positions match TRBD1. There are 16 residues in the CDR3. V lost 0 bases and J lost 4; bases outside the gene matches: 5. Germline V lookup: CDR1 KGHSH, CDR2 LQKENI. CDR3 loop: CASSPPGQSRTGELFF. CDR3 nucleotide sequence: TGTGCCAGCTCACCACCGGGACAGTCTCGCACCGGGGAGCTGTTTTTT.

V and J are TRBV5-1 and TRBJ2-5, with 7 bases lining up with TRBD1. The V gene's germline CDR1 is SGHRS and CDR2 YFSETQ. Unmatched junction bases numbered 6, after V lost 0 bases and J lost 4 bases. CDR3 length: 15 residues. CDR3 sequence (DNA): TGCGCCAGCAGCTTGGCCCCAGGGGGAATAGAGACCCAGTACTTC. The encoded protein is CASSLAPGGIETQYF. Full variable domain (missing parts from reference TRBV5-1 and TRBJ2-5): KAGVTQTPRYLIKTRGQQVTLSCSPISGHRSVSWYQQTPGQGLQFLFEYFSETQRNKGNFPGRFSGRQFSNSRSEMNVSTLELGDSALYLCASSLAPGGIETQYFGPGTRLLVL.

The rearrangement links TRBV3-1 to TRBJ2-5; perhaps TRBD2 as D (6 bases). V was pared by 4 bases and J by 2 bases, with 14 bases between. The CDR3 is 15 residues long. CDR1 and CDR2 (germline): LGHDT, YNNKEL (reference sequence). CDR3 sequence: CASSLRLGGQETQYF. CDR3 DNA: TGTGCCAGCAGCCTACGACTGGGGGGACAAGAGACCCAGTACTTC.

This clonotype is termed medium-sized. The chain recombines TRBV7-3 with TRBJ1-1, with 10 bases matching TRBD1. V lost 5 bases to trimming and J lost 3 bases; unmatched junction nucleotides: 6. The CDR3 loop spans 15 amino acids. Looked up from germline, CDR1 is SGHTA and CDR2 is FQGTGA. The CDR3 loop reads CASSLLGQGDTEAFF. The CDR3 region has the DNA TGTGCCAGCAGCCTTTTAGGACAGGGGGACACTGAAGCTTTCTTT.

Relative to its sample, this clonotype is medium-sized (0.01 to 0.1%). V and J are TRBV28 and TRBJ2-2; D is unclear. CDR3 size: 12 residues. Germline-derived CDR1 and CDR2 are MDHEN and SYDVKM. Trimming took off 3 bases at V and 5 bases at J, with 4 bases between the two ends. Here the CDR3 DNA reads TGTGCCAGCAGTTTCGGGACCGGGGAGCTGTTTTTT. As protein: CASSFGTGELFF.

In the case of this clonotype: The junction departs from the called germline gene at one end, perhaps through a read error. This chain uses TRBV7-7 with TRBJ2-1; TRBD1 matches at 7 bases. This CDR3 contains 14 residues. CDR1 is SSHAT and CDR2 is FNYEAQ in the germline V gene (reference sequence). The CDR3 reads CASSRGLTGDEQFF. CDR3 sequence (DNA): TGTGCTAGCAGCCGTGGCCTCACAGGGGACGAGCAGTTCTTC.

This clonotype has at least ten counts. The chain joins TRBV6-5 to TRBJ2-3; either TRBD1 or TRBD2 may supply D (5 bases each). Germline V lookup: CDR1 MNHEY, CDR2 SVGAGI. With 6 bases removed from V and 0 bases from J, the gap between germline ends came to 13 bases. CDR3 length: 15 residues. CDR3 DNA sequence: TGTGCCAGCAGCCAGGACTGGGGGAGCACAGATACGCAGTATTTT. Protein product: CASSQDWGSTDTQYF.

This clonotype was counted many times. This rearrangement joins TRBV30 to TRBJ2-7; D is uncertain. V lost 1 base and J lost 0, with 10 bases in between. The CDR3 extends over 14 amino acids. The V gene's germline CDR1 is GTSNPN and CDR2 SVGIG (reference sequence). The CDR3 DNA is TGTGCCTGGAGTGAGGGCGGAGCCTCCTACGAGCAGTACTTC. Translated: CAWSEGGASYEQYF.

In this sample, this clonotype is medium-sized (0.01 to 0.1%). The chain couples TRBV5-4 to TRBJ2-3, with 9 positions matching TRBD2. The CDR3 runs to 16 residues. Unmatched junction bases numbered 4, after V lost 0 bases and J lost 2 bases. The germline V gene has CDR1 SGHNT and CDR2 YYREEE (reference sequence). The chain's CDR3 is CASSLASGALTDTQYF. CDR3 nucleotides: TGTGCCAGCAGCTTGGCTAGCGGGGCTCTCACAGATACGCAGTATTTT. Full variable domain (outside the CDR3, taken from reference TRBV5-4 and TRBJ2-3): ETGVTQSPTHLIKTRGQQVTLRCSSQSGHNTVSWYQQALGQGPQFIFQYYREEENGRGNFPPRFSGLQFPNYSSELNVNALELDDSALYLCASSLASGALTDTQYFGPGTRLTVL.

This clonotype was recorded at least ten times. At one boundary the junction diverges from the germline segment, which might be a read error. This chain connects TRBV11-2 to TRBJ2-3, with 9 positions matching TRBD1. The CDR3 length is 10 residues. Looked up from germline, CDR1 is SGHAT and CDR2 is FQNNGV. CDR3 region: CASSYRGPFF. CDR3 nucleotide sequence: TGTGCCAGCAGCTACAGGGGGCCTTTTTTT.

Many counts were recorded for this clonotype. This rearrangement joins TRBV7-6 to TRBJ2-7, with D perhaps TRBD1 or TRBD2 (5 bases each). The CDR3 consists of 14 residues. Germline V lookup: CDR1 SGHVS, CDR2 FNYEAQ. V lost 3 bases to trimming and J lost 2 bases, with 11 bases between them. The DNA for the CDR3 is TGTGCCAGCAGCTTCCAGACGGGGCCCTACGAGCAGTACTTC. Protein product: CASSFQTGPYEQYF.

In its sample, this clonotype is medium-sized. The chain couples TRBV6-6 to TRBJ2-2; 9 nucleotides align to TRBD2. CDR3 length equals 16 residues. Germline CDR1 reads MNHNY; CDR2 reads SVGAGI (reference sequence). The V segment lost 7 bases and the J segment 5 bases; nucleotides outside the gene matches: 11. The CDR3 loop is CASNSRGGRETGELFF. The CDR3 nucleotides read TGTGCCAGCAACTCACGCGGCGGGAGGGAGACCGGGGAGCTGTTTTTT.

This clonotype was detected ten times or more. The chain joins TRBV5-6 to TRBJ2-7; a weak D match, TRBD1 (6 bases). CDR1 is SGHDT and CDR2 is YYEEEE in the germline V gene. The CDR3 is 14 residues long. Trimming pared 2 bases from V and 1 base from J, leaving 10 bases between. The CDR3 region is CASSFWDISYEQYF. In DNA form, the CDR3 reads TGTGCCAGCAGCTTTTGGGACATATCCTACGAGCAGTACTTC.

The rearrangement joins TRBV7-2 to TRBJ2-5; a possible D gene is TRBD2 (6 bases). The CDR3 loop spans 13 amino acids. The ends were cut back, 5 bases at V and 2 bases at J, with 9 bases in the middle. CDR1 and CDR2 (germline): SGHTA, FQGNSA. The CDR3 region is CASSPGGQETQYF. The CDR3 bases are TGTGCCAGCAGCCCCGGAGGGCAAGAGACCCAGTACTTC.

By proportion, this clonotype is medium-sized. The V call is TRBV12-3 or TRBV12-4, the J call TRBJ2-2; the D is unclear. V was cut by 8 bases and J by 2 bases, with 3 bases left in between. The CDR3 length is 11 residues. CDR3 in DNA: TGTGCCAGCGGAAACACCGGGGAGCTGTTTTTT. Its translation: CASGNTGELFF.

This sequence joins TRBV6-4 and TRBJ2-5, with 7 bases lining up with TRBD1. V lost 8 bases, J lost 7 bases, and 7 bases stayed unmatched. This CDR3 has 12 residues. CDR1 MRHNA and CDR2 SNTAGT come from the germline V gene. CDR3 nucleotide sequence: TGTGCCAGCGACAGGGCCAGGGTGACCCAGTACTTC. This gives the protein CASDRARVTQYF.

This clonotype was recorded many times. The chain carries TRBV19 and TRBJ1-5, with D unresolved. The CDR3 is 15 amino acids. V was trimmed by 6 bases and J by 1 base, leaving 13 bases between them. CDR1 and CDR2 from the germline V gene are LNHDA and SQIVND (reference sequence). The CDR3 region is CASRSEVWSNQPQHF. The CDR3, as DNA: TGTGCCAGTAGATCGGAGGTATGGAGCAATCAGCCCCAGCATTTT.

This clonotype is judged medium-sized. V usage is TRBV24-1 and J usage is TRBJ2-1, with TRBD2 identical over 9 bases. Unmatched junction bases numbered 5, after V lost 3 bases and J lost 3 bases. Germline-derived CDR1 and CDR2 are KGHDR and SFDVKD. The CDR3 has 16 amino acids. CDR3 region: CATSDPQRGDYNEQFF. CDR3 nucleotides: TGTGCCACCAGTGATCCCCAGCGGGGGGACTACAATGAGCAGTTCTTC.

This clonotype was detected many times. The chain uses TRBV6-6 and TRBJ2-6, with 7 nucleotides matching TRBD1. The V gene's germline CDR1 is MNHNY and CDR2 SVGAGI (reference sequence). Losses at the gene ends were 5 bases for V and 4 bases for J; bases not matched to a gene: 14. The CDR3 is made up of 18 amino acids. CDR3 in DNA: TGTGCCAGCAGTCCGCACGGACAGGCCAGGGCGGGGGCCAACGTCCTGACTTTC. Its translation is CASSPHGQARAGANVLTF.